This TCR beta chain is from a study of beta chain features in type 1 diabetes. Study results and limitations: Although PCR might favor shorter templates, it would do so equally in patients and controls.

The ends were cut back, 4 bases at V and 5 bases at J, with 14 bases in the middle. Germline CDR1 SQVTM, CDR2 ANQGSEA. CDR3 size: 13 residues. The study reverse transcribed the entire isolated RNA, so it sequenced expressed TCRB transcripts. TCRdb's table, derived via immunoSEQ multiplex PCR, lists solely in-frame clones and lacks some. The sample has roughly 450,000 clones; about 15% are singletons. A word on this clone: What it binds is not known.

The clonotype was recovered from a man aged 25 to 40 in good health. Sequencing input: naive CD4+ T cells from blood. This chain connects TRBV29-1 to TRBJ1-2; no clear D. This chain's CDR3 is CSVVPGIEYGYTF. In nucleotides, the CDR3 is TGCAGCGTTGTCCCGGGGATTGAGTATGGCTACACCTTC.